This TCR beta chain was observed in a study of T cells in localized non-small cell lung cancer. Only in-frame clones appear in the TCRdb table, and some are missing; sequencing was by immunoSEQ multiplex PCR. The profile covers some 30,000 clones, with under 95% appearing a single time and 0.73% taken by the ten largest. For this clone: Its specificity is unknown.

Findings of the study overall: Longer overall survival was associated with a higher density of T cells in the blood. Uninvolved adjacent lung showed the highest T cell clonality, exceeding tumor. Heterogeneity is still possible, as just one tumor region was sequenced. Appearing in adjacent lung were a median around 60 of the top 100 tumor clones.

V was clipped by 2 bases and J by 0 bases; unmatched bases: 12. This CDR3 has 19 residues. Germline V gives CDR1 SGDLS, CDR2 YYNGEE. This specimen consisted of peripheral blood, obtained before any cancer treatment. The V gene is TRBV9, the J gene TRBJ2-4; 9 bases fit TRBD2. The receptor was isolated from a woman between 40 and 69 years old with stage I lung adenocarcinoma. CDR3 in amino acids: CASSVGASGTFIAKNIQYF. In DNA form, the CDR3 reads TGTGCCAGCAGCGTCGGGGCTAGCGGGACCTTTATAGCCAAAAACATTCAGTACTTC. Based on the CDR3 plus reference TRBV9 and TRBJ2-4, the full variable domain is DSGVTQTPKHLITATGQRVTLRCSPRSGDLSVYWYQQSLDQGLQFLIQYYNGEERAKGNILERFSAQQFPDLHSELNLSSLELGDSALYFCASSVGASGTFIAKNIQYFGAGTRLSVL.